This is a list of T cell receptor beta chains from one sample in a study of blood T cell repertoires in COVID-19. TCRdb keeps only in-frame clones here, not all; method: immunoSEQ multiplex PCR. The table lists under 150,000 clones, over 70% of them singletons, with about 8.6% in the top ten. The sequenced sample was peripheral blood. These TCRs come from a man aged 50 to 59 with active or convalescent COVID-19. CDR3s include the opening cysteine and the closing phenylalanine or tryptophan. The D gene is left open where the match is weak. Not every row has a clone size; where given, it reads once, few, many or a size class.

V	D	size	J	CDR3	DNA
TRBV30	TRBD2	NA	TRBJ2-2	CAWRPSGSAGELFF	TGTGCCTGGAGACCTAGCGGGAGTGCCGGGGAGCTGTTTTTT
TRBV1	NA	NA	TRBJ2-5	CTSSQGVAGGNETQYF	NA
TRBV15	TRBD2	once	TRBJ2-5	CATSRFSGIGPETQYF	TGTGCCACCAGCAGATTTAGCGGGATAGGGCCAGAGACCCAGTACTTC
TRBV4-1	TRBD2	NA	TRBJ2-7	CASSQGLAGTLEQYF	TGCGCCAGCAGCCAAGGGCTAGCGGGAACTCTCGAGCAGTACTTC
TRBV12-3/TRBV12-4	NA	NA	TRBJ1-1	CASSLLQGAEAFF	TGTGCCAGCAGTCTACTACAGGGCGCTGAAGCTTTCTTT
TRBV12-5	TRBD1	NA	TRBJ1-2	CASGLVLGTQGGSYTF	TGTGCTAGTGGTTTGGTACTTGGAACACAGGGGGGCAGCTACACCTTC
TRBV9	NA	NA	TRBJ1-1	CASSYRTENTEAFF	TGTGCCAGCAGCTACCGGACAGAGAACACTGAAGCTTTCTTT
TRBV9	NA	once	TRBJ1-1	CASSLRLNTEAFF	TGTGCCAGCAGCTTGCGATTGAACACTGAAGCTTTCTTT
TRBV21-1	NA	NA	TRBJ2-3	CAGRQGIFLSTDTQYF	TGTGCCGGAAGACAGGGTATTTTCCTTAGCACAGATACGCAGTATTTT
TRBV10-1	TRBD1	few	TRBJ2-7	CASSEGPRQGPYEQYF	TGCGCCAGCAGTGAGGGGCCGAGACAGGGGCCCTACGAGCAGTACTTC
TRBV11-2	NA	NA	TRBJ2-2	CASSSTGSTGELFF	TGTGCCAGCAGCTCCACGGGGAGTACCGGGGAGCTGTTTTTT
TRBV19	TRBD1	NA	TRBJ2-7	CASRIPGQSSYEQYF	TGTGCCAGTAGGATTCCGGGACAGAGCTCCTACGAGCAGTACTTC
TRBV9	TRBD1	NA	TRBJ1-4	CARYRGRLYYGIEKLFF	TGTGCCAGGTACAGGGGGCGCTTATATTATGGTATTGAAAAACTGTTTTTT
TRBV15	TRBD2	NA	TRBJ2-2	CATSIPLAGGRRELFF	TGTGCCACCAGCATACCACTAGCGGGAGGGCGGAGGGAGCTGTTTTTT
TRBV6-5	NA	once	TRBJ1-5	CASSYSRDQPQHF	TGTGCCAGCAGTTACTCCCGGGATCAGCCCCAGCATTTT
TRBV5-1	TRBD1	NA	TRBJ2-5	CASLATGGRETQYF	TGCGCCAGCTTGGCGACAGGGGGCCGGGAGACCCAGTACTTC
TRBV7-9	TRBD2	NA	TRBJ2-2	CASSLRLSGSSNTGELFF	TGTGCCAGCAGCTTGCGTCTGAGCGGGAGTTCGAACACCGGGGAGCTGTTTTTT
TRBV14	NA	NA	TRBJ1-6	CASSPFGGSYNSPLHF	TGTGCCAGCAGCCCCTTCGGGGGCTCCTATAATTCACCCCTCCACTTT
TRBV28	TRBD2	NA	TRBJ2-1	CASSTYTSGRTPLRNYNEQFF	TGTGCCAGCAGTACCTACACTAGCGGGAGAACACCCCTCAGGAACTACAATGAGCAGTTCTTC
TRBV11-3	TRBD2	NA	TRBJ2-2	CASSFTYPGLADTGELFF	TGTGCCAGCAGCTTTACCTACCCGGGACTAGCGGACACCGGGGAGCTGTTTTTT
TRBV5-1	TRBD1	NA	TRBJ2-5	CASSLAWTGWGQETQYF	TGCGCCAGCAGCCTGGCCTGGACAGGGTGGGGGCAAGAGACCCAGTACTTC
TRBV9	NA	few	TRBJ1-5	CASSAPYSNQPQHF	TGTGCCAGCAGCGCGCCCTATAGCAATCAGCCCCAGCATTTT
TRBV28	TRBD1	once	TRBJ1-4	CASKGRGFEKLFF	TGTGCCAGCAAGGGCAGGGGGTTTGAAAAACTGTTTTTT
TRBV29-1	TRBD2	NA	TRBJ2-1	CSVELAGPNEQFF	TGCAGCGTTGAACTAGCGGGACCCAATGAGCAGTTCTTC
TRBV3-1/TRBV3-2	NA	NA	TRBJ2-1	CASSQDSGGSNEQFF	TGTGCCAGCAGCCAAGATAGTGGGGGGTCCAATGAGCAGTTCTTC
TRBV6-6	TRBD2	NA	TRBJ2-2	CASRYWTSGNTGELFF	TGTGCCAGCAGATACTGGACTAGCGGAAACACCGGGGAGCTGTTTTTT
TRBV29-1	NA	NA	TRBJ2-6	CSVGDGEVSGANVLTF	TGCAGCGTGGGGGACGGGGAGGTCTCTGGGGCCAACGTCCTGACTTTC
TRBV7-2	NA	NA	TRBJ2-3	CASSRSGTTTDTQYF	TGTGCCAGCAGCCGTAGCGGAACCACCACAGATACGCAGTATTTT
TRBV10-3	TRBD1	NA	TRBJ2-7	CATRAGDRAYEQYF	TGTGCCACCCGCGCCGGCGACAGGGCTTACGAGCAGTACTTC
TRBV27	TRBD1	NA	TRBJ2-7	CATGQGGEQYF	TGTGCCACAGGACAGGGGGGCGAGCAGTACTTC
TRBV15	NA	NA	TRBJ1-2	CATSRDRNSLGDGNYGYTF	TGTGCCACCAGCAGAGATCGGAACAGTTTAGGGGATGGAAACTATGGCTACACCTTC
TRBV9	NA	NA	TRBJ1-2	CASSVVQGTGYGYTF	TGTGCCAGCAGCGTAGTGCAGGGTACGGGCTATGGCTACACCTTC
TRBV28	NA	NA	TRBJ1-1	CASSFLRATLSEAFF	TGTGCCAGCAGTTTCCTGAGGGCGACCTTAAGTGAAGCTTTCTTT
TRBV5-4	TRBD2	NA	TRBJ2-2	CASSLVWGLRNTGELFF	TGTGCCAGCAGCTTGGTTTGGGGACTAAGGAACACCGGGGAGCTGTTTTTT
TRBV5-6	NA	NA	TRBJ2-6	CASSPHYSGANVLTF	TGTGCCAGCAGCCCTCACTACTCTGGGGCCAACGTCCTGACTTTC
TRBV21-1	NA	NA	TRBJ2-7	CASSNDRFTEQYF	TGTGCCAGCAGCAATGACAGGTTTACGGAGCAGTACTTC
TRBV2	TRBD2	NA	TRBJ2-5	CASTSLGRALETQYF	TGTGCCAGCACGTCCTTGGGGAGGGCCCTCGAGACCCAGTACTTC
TRBV27	NA	NA	TRBJ1-1	CASSYTGNTEAFF	TGTGCCAGCAGTTACACAGGGAACACTGAAGCTTTCTTT
TRBV27	TRBD2	NA	TRBJ2-1	CASSRTSVNNEQFF	TGTGCCAGCAGCCGGACTAGCGTCAACAATGAGCAGTTCTTC
TRBV9	TRBD2	NA	TRBJ2-7	CASSATGTSGYEQYF	TGTGCCAGCAGCGCTACCGGGACTAGCGGTTACGAGCAGTACTTC
TRBV7-2	NA	once	TRBJ1-4	CASSSTGHLNEKLFF	TGTGCCAGCAGCTCCACGGGACATCTAAATGAAAAACTGTTTTTT
TRBV28	TRBD1	NA	TRBJ2-5	CASSSRGQGRTQYF	TGTGCCAGCAGTTCCAGGGGACAGGGGCGGACCCAGTACTTC
TRBV3-1/TRBV3-2	NA	NA	TRBJ1-3	CASSPAKGERGGNTIYF	TGTGCCAGCAGCCCCGCGAAGGGGGAAAGAGGCGGAAACACCATATATTTT
TRBV5-8	TRBD1	NA	TRBJ2-1	CASSLLDRGNNEQFF	TGTGCCAGCAGCTTGCTGGACAGGGGAAACAATGAGCAGTTCTTC
TRBV6-2/TRBV6-3	TRBD2	NA	TRBJ2-7	CASSHLPAGGPREQYF	TGTGCCAGCAGTCACCTCCCAGCGGGAGGGCCGAGGGAGCAGTACTTC
TRBV9	NA	NA	TRBJ2-1	CASSVGPGLNNEQFF	TGTGCCAGCAGCGTAGGACCGGGACTTAACAATGAGCAGTTCTTC
TRBV21-1	NA	once	TRBJ1-6	CASTHRGYNSPLHF	TGTGCCAGCACCCACAGGGGATATAATTCACCCCTCCACTTT
TRBV28	NA	few	TRBJ2-7	CASSLRVYEQYF	TGTGCCAGCAGTCTGAGGGTCTACGAGCAGTACTTC
TRBV6-5	TRBD2	NA	TRBJ2-3	CASSLAGARNTQYF	TGTGCCAGCAGTCTAGCGGGAGCGAGGAATACGCAGTATTTT